This T cell receptor (beta chain) was captured in a study of blood T cell repertoires in COVID-19. Across the whole study: The cDNA or gDNA used as material had been derived from T cells, B-cell-depleted T cells, or PBMCs.

Individuals drawn from approximately 22 US areas were about 18 to 95 years old. The V gene lost 3 bases and the J gene lost 5 bases, with 8 bases spanning the gap. The CDR3 has 11 residues. From germline, CDR1 is DFQATT and CDR2 SNEGSKA (reference sequence). Sequenced by immunoSEQ multiplex PCR; TCRdb stores in-frame clones only, minus some. The table shows a few hundred thousand clones, with 65% to 90% occurring only once. Sequenced: PBMCs or T cells enriched from blood (not recorded which). The clonotype comes from a man in his thirties or forties who had recovered from COVID-19. The chain couples TRBV20-1 to TRBJ2-7, with a possible D match to TRBD1 (5 bases). In DNA form, the CDR3 reads TGCAGTGCTAGGGGGCGCAACGAGCAGTACTTC. It is translated as CSARGRNEQYF.